The rows below give T cell receptor beta chains drawn from one sample of a study of early T cells in non-severe SARS-CoV-2 infection. MiXCR was run by TCRdb on the 5' RACE reads, yielding one entry per CDR3 protein. Among about 61,000 distinct CDR3 sequences listed, about 10% were seen once. The sequenced sample consisted of whole blood. These receptors came from an adult who was a healthcare worker with PCR-confirmed SARS-CoV-2 infection or an uninfected control (not recorded which). The conserved cysteine and the conserved F or W are not part of the CDR3 here. A D gene is named only where the DNA matches it firmly.

J gene | D gene | V gene | CDR3 protein
TRBJ1-5 | NA | TRBV20-1 | SARGGTGYQPQH
TRBJ1-2 | NA | TRBV12-3/TRBV12-4 | ASSFGSGLGGYT
TRBJ2-7 | NA | TRBV20-1 | SARRWAIVSYEQY
TRBJ1-1 | NA | TRBV5-8 | ASSRWAGHTEAF
TRBJ2-7 | TRBD1 | TRBV7-2 | ASSLNLLPGQALKPEQY
TRBJ2-3 | TRBD1 | TRBV6-1 | ASSEGQGTDTQY
TRBJ1-2 | NA | TRBV19 | ASTSLRGDSLYGYT
TRBJ2-7 | NA | TRBV18 | ASSPNVYEQY
TRBJ1-1 | NA | TRBV5-6 | ASTLRVWKGYGTEAF
TRBJ2-3 | NA | TRBV6-2/TRBV6-3 | ASSLQAGRQY
TRBJ2-7 | NA | TRBV5-1 | ASSPEAVSSYEQY
TRBJ2-7 | TRBD1 | TRBV7-2 | ASSRGQGAYEQY
TRBJ2-1 | NA | TRBV12-3/TRBV12-4 | ASSARGNEQF
TRBJ2-3 | NA | TRBV15 | ATSRQWGVDTQY
TRBJ1-2 | NA | TRBV6-5 | ASSYGGGAPNYGYT
TRBJ2-3 | NA | TRBV24-1 | ATSPTRGATDTQY
TRBJ1-1 | NA | TRBV29-1 | SAGKGNTEAF
TRBJ2-7 | NA | TRBV12-2 | ASRHASHSSYEQY
TRBJ2-3 | NA | TRBV20-1 | SGSSSWLRGSTDTQY
TRBJ2-7 | TRBD1 | TRBV19 | ASSFRGQGGEQY
TRBJ2-4 | TRBD2 | TRBV9 | ASSVASGGAKNIQY
TRBJ2-1 | TRBD2 | TRBV3-1 | ASTLGGGLYNEQF
TRBJ2-7 | NA | TRBV29-1 | SVVGGKVYEQY
TRBJ2-7 | NA | TRBV11-2 | ASSRHEGPYEQY
TRBJ2-1 | NA | TRBV2 | ASSEGRGKGEQF
TRBJ2-7 | NA | TRBV29-1 | SVEVGPYEQY
TRBJ1-4 | NA | TRBV18 | ASSQRMGDGNEKLF
TRBJ2-7 | TRBD2 | TRBV20-1 | SALKTSEYEQY
TRBJ2-3 | TRBD2 | TRBV12-3/TRBV12-4 | ASSAGTSGGVLLADTQY
TRBJ2-1 | NA | TRBV19 | ASSNLRGGLVNEQF